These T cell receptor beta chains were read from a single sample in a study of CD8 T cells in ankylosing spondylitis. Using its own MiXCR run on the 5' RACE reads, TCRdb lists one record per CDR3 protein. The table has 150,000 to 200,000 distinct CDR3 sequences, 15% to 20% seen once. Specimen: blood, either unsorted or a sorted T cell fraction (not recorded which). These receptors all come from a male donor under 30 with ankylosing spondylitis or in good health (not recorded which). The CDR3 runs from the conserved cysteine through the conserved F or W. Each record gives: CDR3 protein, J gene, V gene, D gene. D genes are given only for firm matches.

CASSPQDRNTEAFF,TRBJ1-1,TRBV18,-
CASRTDRGPSPLHF,TRBJ1-6,TRBV6-5,TRBD1
CASSPPLSVTYSGANVLTF,TRBJ2-6,TRBV18,-
CASSQDYETQYF,TRBJ2-5,TRBV4-1,-
CASSMTHNEQFF,TRBJ2-1,TRBV6-5,-
CASRYGQGNSPLHF,TRBJ1-6,TRBV5-1,TRBD1
CATSRERTGIHGYTF,TRBJ1-2,TRBV15,TRBD1
CASSDGASYEQYF,TRBJ2-7,TRBV12-3/TRBV12-4,-
CASSQQGFQETQYF,TRBJ2-5,TRBV3-1,-
CAIKAGGTSDYNEQFF,TRBJ2-1,TRBV10-3,TRBD2
CASSQDISDTDTQYF,TRBJ2-3,TRBV4-3,-
CASGVGTSTDTQYF,TRBJ2-3,TRBV27,TRBD2
CSVGKGMVPEAFF,TRBJ1-1,TRBV29-1,-
CASSYWTGGNYGYTF,TRBJ1-2,TRBV10-2,TRBD1
CASSSTGGRSNQPQHF,TRBJ1-5,TRBV2,TRBD1
CSVEGGLETQYF,TRBJ2-5,TRBV29-1,-